This TCR beta chain was found in a study of shared clonotypes between healthy human individuals. Produced via immunoSEQ multiplex PCR; TCRdb's table is partial and in-frame only. The sample gives approximately 530,000 clones, 90% to 97% of which show up once; 0.05% to 0.07% is in the top ten. V lost 1 base and J 2 bases, leaving 10 bases between the germline ends. The length of the CDR3 is 14 residues. Germline loops: CDR1 SGHRS, CDR2 YFSETQ. This clonotype was sampled from a woman aged 25 to 39 in good health. Sequencing was performed on naive CD4+ T cells sorted from blood. Documented subset: CD45RA+ positively selected. The J gene is TRBJ2-7, the V gene TRBV5-1; the D gene is possibly TRBD1 (6 bases). Here the CDR3 reads CASSLSQGTYEQYF. The CDR3 DNA reads TGCGCCAGCAGCTTGAGTCAGGGGACCTACGAGCAGTACTTC.